This TCR beta chain came from a study of T cell responses to AZD1222 COVID-19 vaccine. Turning to the study itself: Whether given at about 4 or about 12 weeks, second doses were pooled.

Sequencing was performed with immunoSEQ multiplex PCR; in TCRdb, only in-frame clones are kept and a portion is missing. This table holds about 190,000 clones, 85% to 90% found once. CDR3 length: 11 amino acids. V lost 5 bases to trimming and J lost 6 bases, with 9 bases between them. The germline V gene has CDR1 SGHTS and CDR2 YDEGEE. This material consisted of peripheral blood, taken on day 0 of AZD1222 vaccination. The V and J genes are TRBV5-8 and TRBJ2-7, with a tentative D call TRBD2 (7 bases). This sequence originates from an adult in good health. The CDR3 region is CASRGGGEQYF. The CDR3 region has the DNA TGTGCCAGCAGGGGAGGGGGCGAGCAGTACTTC.